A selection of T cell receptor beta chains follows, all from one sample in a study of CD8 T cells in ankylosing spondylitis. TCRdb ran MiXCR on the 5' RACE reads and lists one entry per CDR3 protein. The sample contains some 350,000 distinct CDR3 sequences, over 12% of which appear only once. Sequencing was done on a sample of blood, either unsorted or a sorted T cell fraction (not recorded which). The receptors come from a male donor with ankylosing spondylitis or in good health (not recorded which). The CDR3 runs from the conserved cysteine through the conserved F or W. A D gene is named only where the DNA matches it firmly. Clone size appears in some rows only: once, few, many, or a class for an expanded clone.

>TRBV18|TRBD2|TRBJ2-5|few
TGTGCCAGCTCACCAGGGGGGGTCGGTGAGACCCAGTACTTC
CASSPGGVGETQYF
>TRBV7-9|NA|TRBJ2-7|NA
TGTGCCAGCAGCTTAGGAGGCGGTAGCGGTGCCTACGAGAAGTACTTC
CASSLGGGSGAYEKYF
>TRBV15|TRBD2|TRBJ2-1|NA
TGTGCCACCAGCAGAGATAGAGGGACTAGCGGATCCTACAATGAGCAGTTCTTC
CATSRDRGTSGSYNEQFF
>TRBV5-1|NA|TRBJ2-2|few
TGCGCCAGCAGCTTGAGCCTCACCGGGGAGCTGTTTTTT
CASSLSLTGELFF
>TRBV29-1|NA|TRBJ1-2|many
TGCAGCGTTGAAAGGATGGGGTACGGCTACACCTTC
CSVERMGYGYTF
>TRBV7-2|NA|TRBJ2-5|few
TGTGCCAGCAGCTTAGTAGCAGCCCAAGAGACCCAGTACTTC
CASSLVAAQETQYF
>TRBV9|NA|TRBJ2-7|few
TGTGCCAGCAGCGTAGGGAGTAGCGGTGGCTACGAGCAGTACTTC
CASSVGSSGGYEQYF
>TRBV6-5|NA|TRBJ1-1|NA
TGTGCCAGCAGTTACGAGATGGCCTCGGGGACTGAAGCTTTCTTT
CASSYEMASGTEAFF
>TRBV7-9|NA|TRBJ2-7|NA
TGTGCCAGCAGCCCACCGGGACGGGACTACGAGCAGTACTTC
CASSPPGRDYEQYF
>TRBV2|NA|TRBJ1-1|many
TGTGCCAGCAGTGCAACAGGGAACACTGAAGCTTTCTTT
CASSATGNTEAFF
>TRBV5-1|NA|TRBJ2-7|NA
TGCGCCAGCAGCCTAGAGATGGGGCACTACGAGCAGTACTTC
CASSLEMGHYEQYF
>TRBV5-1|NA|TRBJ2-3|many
TGCGCCAGCAGCTTGGGCAGTAGCGGCACAGATACGCAGTATTTT
CASSLGSSGTDTQYF
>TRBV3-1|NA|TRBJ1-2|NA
TGTGCCAGCAGCCCTGAGGGTAGGCGCTACACCTTC
CASSPEGRRYTF
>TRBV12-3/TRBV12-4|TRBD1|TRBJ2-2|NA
TGTGCCAGCAGTTTGACAGGGGAATCGGGCGGGGAGCTGTTTTTT
CASSLTGESGGELFF
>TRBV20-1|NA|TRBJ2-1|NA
TGCAGTGCTAGAGACCCAGGACCCTCTTGCAATGAGCAGTTCTTC
CSARDPGPSCNEQFF
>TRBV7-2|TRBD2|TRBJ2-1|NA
TGTGCCAGCAGCTTAGTACCGACTAGCGGGTTCAATGAGCAGTTCTTC
CASSLVPTSGFNEQFF
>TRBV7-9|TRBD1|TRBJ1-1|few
TGTGCCAGCAGCTCAACAGGGGCCGTGAACACTGAAGCTTTCTTT
CASSSTGAVNTEAFF
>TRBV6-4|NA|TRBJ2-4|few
TGTGCCAGCAGTGACAGGCCGGGAATGGGCATTCAGTACTTC
CASSDRPGMGIQYF
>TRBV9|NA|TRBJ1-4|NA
TGTGCCAGCAGCAAACAGGGTGCGAACGAAAAACTGTTTTTT
CASSKQGANEKLFF
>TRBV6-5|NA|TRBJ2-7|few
TGTGCCAGCAGTCGGAACTCCTACGAGCAGTACTTC
CASSRNSYEQYF
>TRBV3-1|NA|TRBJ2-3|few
TGTGCCAGCAGCCAAGTGATGACAGATACGCAGTATTTT
CASSQVMTDTQYF
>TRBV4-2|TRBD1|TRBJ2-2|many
TGTGCCAGCAGCCAAGTGACAGGGACCGGGGAGCTGTTTTTT
CASSQVTGTGELFF
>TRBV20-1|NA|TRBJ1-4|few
TGCAGTGCTAGAGCTGGATCGGGGGTGGCTAATGAAAAACTGTTTTTT
CSARAGSGVANEKLFF
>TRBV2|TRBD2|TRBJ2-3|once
TGTGCCAGCAGTGTACTCGCTAGCGGGAGCTCAGCTACGCAGTATTTT
CASSVLASGSSATQYF
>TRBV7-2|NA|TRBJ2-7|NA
TGTGCCAGCAGCCTACCCGCCCCAACGGGGGAGCAGTACTTC
CASSLPAPTGEQYF
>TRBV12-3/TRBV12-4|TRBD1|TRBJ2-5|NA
TGTGCCAGCAGTCGCCAGACAGGGCGAGAGACCCAGTACTTC
CASSRQTGRETQYF
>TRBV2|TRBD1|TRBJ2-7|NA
TGTGCCAGCAGTGGACAGGGAATCCACGAGCAGTACTTC
CASSGQGIHEQYF
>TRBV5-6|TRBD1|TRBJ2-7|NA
TGTGCCAGCAGCCCCGCCGGTAGTAGGGACAGGGGTGGGAACGAGCAGTACTTC
CASSPAGSRDRGGNEQYF
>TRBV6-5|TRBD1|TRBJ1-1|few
TGTGCCAGCAGTTTACGACAGGGGGTGGGGACTGAAGCTTTCTTT
CASSLRQGVGTEAFF
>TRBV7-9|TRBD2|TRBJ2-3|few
TGTGCCAGCCGAAGCGGGGCCGGCCCAGATACGCAGTATTTT
CASRSGAGPDTQYF
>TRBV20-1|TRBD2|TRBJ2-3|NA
TGCAGTGCTTTCCAGACTAGCGCGGCAGATACGCAGTATTTT
CSAFQTSAADTQYF
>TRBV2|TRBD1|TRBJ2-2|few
TGTGCCAGCAGGAATGACAGGGGGGACACCGGGGAGCTGTTTTTT
CASRNDRGDTGELFF
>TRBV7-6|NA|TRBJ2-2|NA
TGTGCCAGCAGCTTAGGTAACCCGACCGGGGAGCTGTTTTTT
CASSLGNPTGELFF
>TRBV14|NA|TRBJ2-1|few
TGTGCCAGCAGCCAAGAGCCCAGGGGAGCTGAGCAGTTCTTC
CASSQEPRGAEQFF
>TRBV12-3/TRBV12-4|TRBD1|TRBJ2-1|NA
TGTGCCAGCAGTTCAGGGGGCGGCGAGCAGTTCTTC
CASSSGGGEQFF
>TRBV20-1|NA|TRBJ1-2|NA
TGCAGTGCTAATGGGAGGGCCGGCCCCTATGGCTACACCTTC
CSANGRAGPYGYTF
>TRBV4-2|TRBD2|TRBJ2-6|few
TGTGCCAGCAGCCCCGTACTCCAGCGGGAGAGTTTTGGGGCCAACGTCCTGACTTTC
CASSPVLQRESFGANVLTF
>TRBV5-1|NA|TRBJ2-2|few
TGCGCCAGCAGCTTGGAAATTGGCACCGGGGAGCTGTTTTTT
CASSLEIGTGELFF
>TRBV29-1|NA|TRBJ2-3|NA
TGCAGCGTTGATATAGGGACAAGGGGAGATACGCAGTATTTT
CSVDIGTRGDTQYF
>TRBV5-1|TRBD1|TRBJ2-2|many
TGCGCCAGCAGCTCCCCCCGCGACAGGGACACCGGGGAGCTGTTTTTT
CASSSPRDRDTGELFF
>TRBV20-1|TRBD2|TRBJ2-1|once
TGCTGTGCTAGCCCACTAGCGTCGGGCTCCTACAATGAGCAGTTCTTC
CCASPLASGSYNEQFF
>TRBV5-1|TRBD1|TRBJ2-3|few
TGCGCCAGCAGCTTTACCAGGGGGTCCACAGATACGCAGTATTTT
CASSFTRGSTDTQYF
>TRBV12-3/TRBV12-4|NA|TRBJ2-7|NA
TGTGCCAGCAGTTTAATGCGAGTTCGTAGCGAGCAGTACTTC
CASSLMRVRSEQYF
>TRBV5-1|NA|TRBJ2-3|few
TGCGCCAGCAGCTTCGATAGCACAGATACGCAGTATTTT
CASSFDSTDTQYF
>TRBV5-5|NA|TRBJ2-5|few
TGTGCCAGCAGCTTATTCCGGTCACAAGAGACCCAGTACTTC
CASSLFRSQETQYF
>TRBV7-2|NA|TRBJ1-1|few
TGTGCCAGCAGCTTACTCCGGGCCACTGAAGCTTTCTTT
CASSLLRATEAFF
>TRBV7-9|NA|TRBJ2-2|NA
TGTGCCAGCAGCCTTTCGGGGGGACAATACACCGGGGAGCTGTTTTTT
CASSLSGGQYTGELFF
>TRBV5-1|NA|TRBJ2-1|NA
TGCGCCAGCAGCTTGCAAGCGGAAGTCAGTAATGAGCAGTTCTTC
CASSLQAEVSNEQFF
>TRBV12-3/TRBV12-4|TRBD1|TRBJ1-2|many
TGCACAACAGGGGATTATGGCTACACCTTC
CTTGDYGYTF
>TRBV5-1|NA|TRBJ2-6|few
TGCGCCAGCAGCTTGGGGGGTAAGGCTGGGGCCAACGTCCTGACTTTC
CASSLGGKAGANVLTF
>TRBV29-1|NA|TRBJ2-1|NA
TGCAGCGTGAGTTCCCTAGCCGGTTGGTGGGACAATGAGCAGTTCTTC
CSVSSLAGWWDNEQFF
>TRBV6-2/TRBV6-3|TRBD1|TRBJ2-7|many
TGTGCCAGCAGTTACACGACAGGGAACGTCAACCCCTACGAGCAGTACTTC
CASSYTTGNVNPYEQYF
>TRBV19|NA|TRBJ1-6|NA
TGTGCCAGTAGAGCCCAGAGCTATAATTCACCCCTCCACTTT
CASRAQSYNSPLHF
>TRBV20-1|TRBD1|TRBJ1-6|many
TGCAGTGCTCCCGGGACAGGGGATAATTCACCCCTCCACTTT
CSAPGTGDNSPLHF
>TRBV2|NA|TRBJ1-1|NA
TGTGCCAGCAGTCTTACTGCAGGGGTAGGAAGAGGAGCTTTCTTT
CASSLTAGVGRGAFF
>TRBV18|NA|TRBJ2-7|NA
TGTGCCAGCTCTACAGGGAAAAGCTCCTACGAGCAGTACTTC
CASSTGKSSYEQYF
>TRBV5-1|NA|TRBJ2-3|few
TGCGCCAGCAGCTTGGCGGACAGCACAGATACGCAGTATTTT
CASSLADSTDTQYF
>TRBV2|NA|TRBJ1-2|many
TGTGCCAGCATCCGGGACGGTAACTATGGCTACACCTTC
CASIRDGNYGYTF